The rows below give T cell receptor beta chains drawn from one sample of a study of T-cell reconstitution after alpha-beta-depleted transplantation in children. TCRdb re-called the PCR reads with MiXCR, one entry per CDR3 protein. The sample comprises roughly 500,000 distinct CDR3 sequences, under 15% of which are singletons, and roughly 5.4% rests with the top ten. Source: PBMCs from the stem cell graft donor, taken from the stem cell graft. Receptors originate from a human donor who donated a stem cell graft to a child with combined immunodeficiency. CDR3s include the opening cysteine and the closing phenylalanine or tryptophan.

TRBV7-6	CASSSLAGQNQETQYF
TRBV4-3	CASSQGPPWDRDFSQYF
TRBV12-3/TRBV12-4	CASSSGTSGIYPSYEQYF
TRBV19	CASSMYRGSGTDTQYF
TRBV7-2	CASSLGTGKYEQYF
TRBV4-2	CASSGKLAGGNEQFF
TRBV5-8	CASSLRPTNDGEQFF
TRBV6-5	CASSRTSGRFLSSYEQYF
TRBV12-3/TRBV12-4	CASTIQAGRNQPQHF
TRBV7-6	CASSSTSGLAGYNEQFF
TRBV3-1	CASSQAASGGLYNEQFF
TRBV9	CASSSWTSALDSYNEQFF
TRBV20-1	CSARARGPNEQFF
TRBV2	CASIGLGVDEQFF
TRBV29-1	CSVDEQLGAQYF
TRBV7-3	CASSLLGGEQYF
TRBV14	CASSHRFWMRNHLQETQYF
TRBV5-5	CASSPMTGRGEQYF
TRBV20-1	CSARVNRDMAEAFF
TRBV7-9	CASSLAGQVSGNTIYF
TRBV14	CASSLISGTRETQYF
TRBV7-2	CASRGQYTGELFF
TRBV9	CASSVARDTEAFF
TRBV24-1	CAPLLWDEAYEQYF
TRBV4-3	CASSQGTVQVYNEQFF
TRBV20-1	CSARRRVGLAGVSEQFF
TRBV24-1	CATSDRSGTTTDTQYF
TRBV20-1	CSATTGEETQYF
TRBV12-3/TRBV12-4	CASSFGPVEGILKNSPLHF
TRBV3-1	CASSQEVYSGEQYF
TRBV28	CASSFRFTVNTGELFF
TRBV7-9	CASSLRQGYYGYTF
TRBV6-1	CASSPLAGNADTQYF
TRBV6-2/TRBV6-3	CASSSPRLDRGGNTIYF
TRBV5-5	CASSLDGNSYNEQFF
TRBV24-1	CATSDRRASTGSYNEQFF
TRBV7-3	CASSPGGQGFTDTQYF
TRBV5-1	CASSQSGTNPLGEQFF
TRBV11-3	CASSFQVSTGELFF
TRBV2	CASRSGQGRVETQYF
TRBV6-2/TRBV6-3	CASRTPGGLKFF
TRBV6-5	CASSYSVGQPQHF
TRBV12-3/TRBV12-4	CASSLGLDPSYNEQFF
TRBV12-3/TRBV12-4	CASSETSLETQYF
TRBV10-3	CAISWTSGVVSSREQYF
TRBV7-9	CASSLDRISNTGELFF
TRBV6-7	CASSYSPRVADTSSYNEQFF
TRBV29-1	CSADTTVQFGTEAFF
TRBV20-1	CSARDDPGGEKLFF
TRBV20-1	CSARDLRDGTDTQYF
TRBV6-2/TRBV6-3	CASSYFSVGQEISGANVLTF
TRBV4-3	CASSQGFQSYEQYF
TRBV28	CASSLTMGSTVYEQYF
TRBV6-2/TRBV6-3	CASSYTDPSGENYEQYF
TRBV6-2/TRBV6-3	CASSLADTDTQYF